This T cell receptor beta chain was profiled in a study of regulatory T cells in long-lasting Graves disease. Study-wide findings and caveats: Segments TRBV28, TRBJ1-2 and TRBJ2-5 showed preferential usage in persistent disease.

Arm-PCR of CDR3 regions and iRepertoire HTBI primers were the basis on which TCR beta libraries were built. In TCRdb, the multiplex PCR reads were re-called with MiXCR into one record per CDR3 protein. Among 600,000 to 850,000 distinct CDR3 sequences listed, around 30% were seen once. The time point was: persistent/refractory GD, antithyroid drugs over 5 years with positive TRAb. The TCR library used RNA extracted from PBMCs. In the case of this clonotype: Its antigen is currently unknown.

Germline CDR1 SGHRS, CDR2 YFSETQ. V lost 4 bases to trimming and J lost 4 bases; unmatched junction nucleotides: 8. The CDR3 loop spans 15 amino acids. The chain links TRBV5-1 to TRBJ1-2, with 9 bases lining up with TRBD1. Specimen: peripheral blood mononuclear cells (PBMCs), collected when the disease was refractory, from a patient treated with antithyroid drugs. The clonotype originates from a female donor with Graves disease. CDR3 amino acids: CASSLGPDRGYGYTF. As DNA, the CDR3 is TGCGCCAGCAGCCTTGGACCGGACAGGGGCTATGGCTACACCTTC.